The source of this T cell receptor beta chain is a study of regulatory T cells in long-lasting Graves disease. Arm-PCR of CDR3 regions with iRepertoire HTBI primers generated TCR beta libraries. TCRdb re-derived calls from the multiplex PCR reads in MiXCR, one entry per CDR3 protein. The data hold more than 350,000 distinct CDR3 sequences, with 15% observed a single time. This clonotype was observed many times. One end of the junction fails to match germline, which may point to a read error. The time point was: newly diagnosed GD, antithyroid drugs for less than 3 months. PBMC RNA was the source of the TCR library. Another study also made use of these data, one on T cells in Graves' hyperthyroidism and ophthalmopathy.

The source was peripheral blood mononuclear cells (PBMCs), collected at new diagnosis, from a patient treated with antithyroid drugs. The clonotype comes from a woman in her twenties or thirties with Graves disease.

In nucleotides, the CDR3 is TGTGCCAGCAGTTTTTCGAGGGGGCTGAAAACTGAAGCTTTCTTT. This gives the protein CASSFSRGLKTEAFF. The chain joins TRBV28 to TRBJ1-1, with 7 bases lining up with TRBD1. Looked up from germline, CDR1 is MDHEN and CDR2 is SYDVKM. The CDR3 runs 15 residues.